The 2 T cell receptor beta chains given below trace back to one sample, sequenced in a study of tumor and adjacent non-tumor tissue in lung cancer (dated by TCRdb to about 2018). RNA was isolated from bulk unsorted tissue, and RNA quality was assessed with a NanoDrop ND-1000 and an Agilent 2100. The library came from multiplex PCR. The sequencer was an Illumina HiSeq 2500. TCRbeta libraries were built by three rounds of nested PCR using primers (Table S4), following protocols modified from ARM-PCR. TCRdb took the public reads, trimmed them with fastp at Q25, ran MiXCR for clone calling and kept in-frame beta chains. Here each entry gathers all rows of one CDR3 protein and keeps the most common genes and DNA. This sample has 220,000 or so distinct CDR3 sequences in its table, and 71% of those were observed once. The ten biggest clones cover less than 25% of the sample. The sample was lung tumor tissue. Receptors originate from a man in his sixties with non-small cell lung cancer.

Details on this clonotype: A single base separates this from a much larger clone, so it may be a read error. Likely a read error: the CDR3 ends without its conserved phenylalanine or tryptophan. CDR3 in DNA: TGTGCCAGCAGTTTGGGACTAGCGAGCTTCAACGTCCTGACTGTC. This codes for CASSLGLASFNVLTV. This sequence joins TRBV6-5 and TRBJ2-6; 10 bases are shared with TRBD2. The CDR3 spans 15 residues. With V trimmed by 4 bases and J by 9 bases, 6 bases remained unmatched. The germline V gene encodes CDR1 MNHEY and CDR2 SVGAGI.

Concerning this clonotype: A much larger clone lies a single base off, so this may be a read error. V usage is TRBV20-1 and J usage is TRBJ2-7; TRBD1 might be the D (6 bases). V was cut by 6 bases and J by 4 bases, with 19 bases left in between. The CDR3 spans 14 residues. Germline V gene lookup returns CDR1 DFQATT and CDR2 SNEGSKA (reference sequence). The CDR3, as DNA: TGCAGTGCCAGGGGCTACAGCCAGGAGTACGAGCAGTACTTC. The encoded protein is CSARGYSQEYEQYF.